This T cell receptor (beta chain) came from a study of blood T cells in healthy people across ages. Whole-study context: Template switching caught about one barcoded beta molecule for each two T cells.

A second roughly 6 to 11 cycle PCR used barcoded and J-beta primers. TCRdb recomputed calls from the 5' RACE reads with MiXCR, one row per CDR3 protein. The sample yields around 1.1 million distinct CDR3 sequences, under 40% seen once. The CDR3 length is 17 residues. V lost 0 bases to trimming and J lost 2 bases, with 17 bases between them. CDR1 is SGDLS, CDR2 YYNGEE, per germline. Only a few counts were recorded for this clonotype. The sequence derives from a man aged 18 to 29 in good health. The chain has TRBV9 and TRBJ1-1; the D gene is possibly TRBD1 (6 bases). The sequenced sample consisted of blood. The chain's CDR3 is CASSVEARTDLNTEAFF. The DNA of the CDR3 is TGTGCCAGCAGCGTAGAGGCCAGGACAGACCTAAACACTGAAGCTTTCTTT.